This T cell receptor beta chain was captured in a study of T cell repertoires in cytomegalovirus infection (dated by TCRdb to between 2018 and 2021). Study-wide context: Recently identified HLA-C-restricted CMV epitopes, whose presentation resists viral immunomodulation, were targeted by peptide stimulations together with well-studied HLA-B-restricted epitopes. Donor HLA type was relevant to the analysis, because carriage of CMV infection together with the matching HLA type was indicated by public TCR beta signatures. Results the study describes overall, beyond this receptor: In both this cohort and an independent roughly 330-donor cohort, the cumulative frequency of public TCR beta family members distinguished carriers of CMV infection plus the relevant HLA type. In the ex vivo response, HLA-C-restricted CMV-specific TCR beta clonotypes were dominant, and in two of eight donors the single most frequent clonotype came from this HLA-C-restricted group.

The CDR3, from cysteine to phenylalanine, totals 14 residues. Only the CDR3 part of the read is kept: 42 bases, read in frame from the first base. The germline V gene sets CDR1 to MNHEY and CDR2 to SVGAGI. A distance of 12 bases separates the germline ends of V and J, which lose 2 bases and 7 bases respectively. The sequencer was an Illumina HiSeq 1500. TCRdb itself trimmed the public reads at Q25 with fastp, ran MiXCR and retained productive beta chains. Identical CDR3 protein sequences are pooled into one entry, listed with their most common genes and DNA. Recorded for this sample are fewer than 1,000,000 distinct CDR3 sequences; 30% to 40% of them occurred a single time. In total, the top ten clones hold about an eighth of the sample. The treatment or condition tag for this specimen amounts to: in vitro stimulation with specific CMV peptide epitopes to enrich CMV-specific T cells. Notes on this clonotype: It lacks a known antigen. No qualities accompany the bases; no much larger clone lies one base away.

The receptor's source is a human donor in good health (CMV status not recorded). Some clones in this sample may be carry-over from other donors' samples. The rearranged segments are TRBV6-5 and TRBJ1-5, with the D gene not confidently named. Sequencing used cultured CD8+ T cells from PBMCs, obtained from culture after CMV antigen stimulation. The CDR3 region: CASSYQRGGQPQHF. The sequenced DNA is TGTGCCAGCAGTTACCAGCGGGGAGGACAGCCCCAGCATTTT.